This T cell receptor beta chain was recorded in a study of cytomegalovirus exposure and HLA in healthy donors (TCRdb year 2017). Background for the entire study: An earlier analysis of approximately 640 of the donors reported 250 to 300 Gb of sequence data and more than 90 million unique TCR beta sequences from 150 million to 200 million T cells. An early release covering roughly 600 HLA-typed donors comprised approximately 300 gigabases of sequencing data and 65 million to 100 million unique TCR sequences. Among the roughly 400 genotyped donors, approximately 82% belonged to the genetic ancestry cluster associated with self-reported Caucasian donors. The aim of the study was to test whether cataloging public T cell receptors could identify signatures of past pathogen exposure. The study profiled the T cell repertoires of 500 to 800 subjects by immunosequencing and related them to cytomegalovirus serostatus. A separate validation cohort of roughly 120 different subjects was used in addition to the roughly 700-subject first cohort. To predict cytomegalovirus infection status, the study combined high-throughput TCR immunosequencing, statistical association of individual TCRs with disease status, and machine learning. To study patterns of TCR occurrence, a later analysis re-analyzed previously published TCR beta repertoires from 700 or so donors and added high-resolution HLA genotyping. Rather than drawing on any new phenotypic data, the later analysis identified candidate immune exposures from TCR beta sequences and the way those sequences occurred across donors. An earlier analysis of roughly 600 of the donors used high-throughput TCR beta sequencing to judge whether each TCR beta V gene segment behaved as functional or pseudogenic. Donor age, sex, ethnicity and CMV serostatus were compiled together with the repertoire data. A later genetic analysis took genome-wide SNP genotypes for about 55% of the 666 donors and used that subset as a discovery cohort. All discovery cohort repertoires had been generated on a single sequencing platform. Class I and class II HLA loci were covered by the typing at four-digit resolution. Typing coverage varied by locus: roughly 629-630 donors for A, B, C, DRB1 and DQB1; 500 to 550 for DQA1; more than 600 for DPA1; roughly 450 for DPB1. Four to six DR-DQ haplotypes were handled as single units for association and clustering, since linkage in the cohort was strong. Across approximately 420 genotyped donors of the cohort, an average of roughly 200,000 unique TCR beta nucleotide sequences per donor were sequenced, and 15% to 20% of those sequences were non-productive.

The research as a whole found: In a later analysis, most CMV-associated TCR beta chains were found to appear HLA-restricted, with HLA associations seemingly driven largely by CMV exposure. In a later genetic analysis, a missense DCLRE1C variant was associated with V-gene and J-gene trimming of TCR beta chains, and the association was replicated in an independent cohort. A further reported finding was that TCR beta sequences accurately predicted the HLA-A and HLA-B alleles for most subjects in the first cohort. When HLA alleles, especially DR and DQ, strongly co-occurred, attributing TCR associations to individual alleles was difficult. Several of the top co-occurrence clusters appeared to be linked to parvovirus B19, influenza, CMV and Epstein-Barr virus, according to a later analysis. For the cohort, immune exposure information was limited to CMV serostatus. Most TCR sequences were observed very rarely across donors, whereas some public TCRs were present in many individuals. In a later analysis, the rate of TCR association differed among HLA loci, with DRB1 alleles having the most associated TCRs and HLA-C alleles having the fewest. A few of the identified cytomegalovirus-associated TCR beta chains were confirmed in vitro to be specific for cytomegalovirus antigens. A total of fewer than 200 TCR beta chains were listed by the study as associated with cytomegalovirus. A cluster of highly shared sequence variants was judged likely to represent a technical artifact of the sequencing pipeline. The presence/absence analyses assumed that sequencing depth was roughly uniform across donors, and that assumption may not be true. This cohort had only TCR beta chains sequenced, and the lack of alpha or paired-chain data limited which features could be detected. Specific HLA alleles were associated with 15,000 to 20,000 TCR beta sequences at a false discovery rate of 0.05 in a later analysis. It was suggested by the authors that the approach could potentially be generalized to other disease states and immunological phenotypes. Compared with the approximately 670-donor mean, donors in an Asian-associated ancestry cluster had fewer N-insertions in productive TCRs, according to a later genetic analysis. In an earlier analysis of some 550 of the donors, most TCR beta V segments were observed in productive rearrangements about 87% or about 30% of the time, broadly matching IMGT annotations. The classifier was reported to diagnose cytomegalovirus status with high specificity and sensitivity in both the original cohort and the validation cohort. Around 16 rarely observed V segments, including chromosome 9 orphons, were excluded from the earlier analysis of several hundred of the donors because counts were too low. Because HLA typing was missing for some donors at each locus, association tests included only the typed subset. Because the 87-base-pair reads could not distinguish some IMGT-functional V segments, including TRBV6-2 and TRBV6-3, those segments were excluded. Linkage disequilibrium might explain the correlated functional status among segregating V segments, but an unknown experimental factor could not be ruled out. In a later analysis, HLA-associated TCR beta chains were found to be more clonally expanded and to have lower generation probabilities than equally common non-associated chains.

As regards this clone: No cognate antigen has been identified for it. It has no much larger one-base neighbor in the sample; base qualities were not kept.

The cohort consisted of hundreds of healthy bone marrow donors. Cohort members were all nominally healthy when sampled, although unrecorded immune exposures were likely present. The donor was CMV seropositive and belonged to the group of 250 to 300 seropositive cohort members. Each donor provided a peripheral blood sample, and peripheral blood mononuclear cells were used for TCR beta sequencing. The Qiagen DNeasy Blood Extraction Kit was used to extract genomic DNA from the blood cell samples. Library prep was done by the immunoSEQ multiplex PCR assay. For the multiplex PCR, a mixture combining 60 forward primers for TCR Vbeta segments and 13 reverse primers for TCR Jbeta segments was used. Amplification of the CDR3 region of rearranged TCR beta genes was performed with a multiplex PCR assay on genomic DNA. On the Illumina HiSeq System, the amplified TCR beta libraries were sequenced as 87-base-pair reads. The source study handled its data this way. A later analysis counted some 74 million unique TCR beta chains across the roughly 700 repertoires, and 10 million to 12 million of these chains were shared by at least two donors. To remove PCR and sequencing errors, raw reads were error-corrected and collapsed into unique sequences using a nearest-neighbor algorithm that merged closely related sequences. V, D and J gene segments were assigned by aligning CDR3 sequences to IMGT reference sequences. For a sequence to be retained, a match of at least six nucleotides was required to both a V gene segment and a J gene segment. Rearrangements were called productive when the CDR3 lacked stop codons and stayed in frame with V and J; all others were non-productive. Following IMGT convention, CDR3 was defined as the stretch from the second conserved V-encoded cysteine up to the conserved J-encoded phenylalanine. Sequences without an unambiguous match to a single V gene segment were excluded from the earlier analysis of several hundred of the donors. In an earlier analysis of 450 to 700 of the donors, V segments were called functional above 56.7% productive rearrangements and were called segregating when the between-donor standard deviation exceeded 5%. A statistical classification framework was developed to diagnose cytomegalovirus status using the catalog of TCR beta chain sequences. V and J gene assignment, in a later analysis, came from comparing TCR nucleotide sequences with IMGT/GENE-DB human TR gene sequences. A later analysis assigned CDR3 sequences and most-parsimonious VDJ recombination scenarios with the TCRdist pipeline. In a later analysis, each TCR beta chain was defined by its CDR3 amino acid sequence together with its V-gene family, and reads lacking a unique V-gene family were excluded. As a way to deal with suspected cross-contamination and a sequencing artifact, a later analysis dropped 450 to 700 nucleotide sequences that were highly shared and had low generation probability. In a later analysis, a clonal expansion index was calculated for each public chain from normalized within-repertoire ranks of inferred template counts. A later analysis computed generation probabilities with a VDJ recombination model fitted to out-of-frame rearrangements, and checked the results against IGoR. In a later analysis, TCR-TCR, TCR-HLA and TCR-CMV co-occurrence was scored with hypergeometric tests, and a repertoire-size bias correction was applied to TCR pairs. False discovery rates were estimated in a later analysis by permuting HLA or CMV assignments 20 times. In a later analysis, co-occurring TCRs were grouped using DBSCAN, with TCRdist sequence similarity added in when clustering inside HLA-allele-positive subsets. Co-occurrence clustering excluded repertoires with fewer than 30,000 or more than 120,000 public chains, plus five with anomalous nucleotide sharing. Imported from immuneACCESS, the table was reduced by TCRdb to in-frame sequences with V and J called. These copies leave out some clones; in studies compared against another copy, an unresolved V gene accounts for under half, and the cause of the remainder is not known. Clone size and the V and J calls come from that table; the DNA yielded D and trimming. A total of 75,000 to 80,000 clones appear in this sample, about 66% of them only once. The biggest ten clones account for roughly 5% of the sample.

Including the terminal cysteine and phenylalanine, the CDR3 comprises 15 residues. Left in the record is the CDR3 DNA by itself, 45 bases read in frame from the first base. Relative to germline, V is 0 bases shorter and J is 2 bases shorter, with 9 bases between their ends. The germline V gene (reference sequence) specifies SGHNT as CDR1 and YYREEE as CDR2. This clonotype originated in a man between 60 and 75 years old in good health and CMV-seropositive. The V gene is TRBV5-4 and the J gene is TRBJ2-1; the D gene is possibly TRBD1, with 5 bases matching. Sequenced: PBMCs. The sequence in DNA is TGTGCCAGCAGCTTGGTCAGGGCGACCTACAATGAGCAGTTCTTC. Its protein reads: CASSLVRATYNEQFF.